These 29 T cell receptor beta chains originate from one sample sequenced in a study of T cells expressing NK-cell markers. Reprocessing the 5' RACE reads, TCRdb reports a single entry for every CDR3 protein and omits DNA. Listed are 550,000 to 600,000 distinct CDR3 sequences; approximately 3.6% falls within the top ten. The sample was blood T cells: a sorted CD56 or NKG2C T cell subset, CD4+ or CD8+ T cells, or bulk PBMC T cells (not recorded which). These receptors were taken from a man aged 18 to 29 in good health.

The chain uses TRBV20-1 and TRBJ1-1; TCRdb proposes TRBD1, but this gene call is untestable without DNA. The CDR3 has 14 amino acids. The germline gives CDR1 DFQATT, CDR2 SNEGSKA (reference sequence). The CDR3: CSAPILTENTEAFF.

V is TRBV10-3 and J is TRBJ1-4; TCRdb outputs TRBD1, but without DNA this stays unchecked. Per the germline V gene, CDR1 is ENHRY and CDR2 is SYGVKD. The CDR3 contains 16 residues. CDR3 amino acids: CAISEDRTGINEKLFF.

The CDR3 loop is CASSLSGQGINGYTF. The chain carries TRBV7-6 and TRBJ1-2; as DNA is missing, the TRBD1 call by TCRdb cannot be tested. Per the germline V gene, CDR1 is SGHVS and CDR2 is FNYEAQ. The CDR3 consists of 15 residues.

The rearrangement links TRBV7-2 to TRBJ1-2; TCRdb proposes TRBD1, but this gene call is untestable without DNA. The CDR3 is 14 amino acids. Germline CDR1 SGHTA, CDR2 FQGNSA. CDR3 amino acids: CASSLVALTPGYTF.

This chain links TRBV7-9 with TRBJ2-7; TCRdb outputs TRBD1, but without DNA this stays unchecked. The length of the CDR3 is 13 residues. The germline V gene has CDR1 SEHNR and CDR2 FQNEAQ (reference sequence). CDR3 protein: CASSLEGLNEQYF.

The chain links TRBV10-3 to TRBJ2-7; TCRdb's D gene call, TRBD1, goes unchecked for lack of DNA. The germline V gene encodes CDR1 ENHRY and CDR2 SYGVKD. This CDR3 spans 14 amino acids. The CDR3 loop is CAIKGQGSSYEQYF.

V is TRBV15 and J is TRBJ2-5. CDR3 length: 14 residues. CDR1 is LNHNV, CDR2 YYDKDF, per germline (reference sequence). The CDR3 sequence is CATDTRPRGETQYF. The variable domain in full, with the rest retrieved from reference TRBV15 and TRBJ2-5, is DAMVIQNPRYQVTQFGKPVTLSCSQTLNHNVMYWYQQKSSQAPKLLFHYYDKDFNNEADTPDNFQSRRPNTSFCFLDIRSPGLGDTAMYLCATDTRPRGETQYFGPGTRLLVL.

The rearrangement links TRBV5-1 to TRBJ2-4. The CDR3 length is 15 residues. CDR1 SGHRS and CDR2 YFSETQ come from the germline V gene. The CDR3 loop reads CASSFGLLGKNIQYF.

This sequence joins TRBV2 and TRBJ1-1. Germline V gives CDR1 SNHLY, CDR2 FYNNEI. The CDR3 extends over 14 amino acids. The CDR3 region is CASRERFLNTEAFF.

This chain's CDR3 is CASRAAGGGGSTDTQYF. The J gene is TRBJ2-3, the V gene TRBV28; TCRdb's D gene call, TRBD1, goes unchecked for lack of DNA. The CDR3 loop spans 17 amino acids. In germline, CDR1 is MDHEN, CDR2 SYDVKM.

Here the CDR3 reads CASSQARADTQYF. The V gene is TRBV4-3, the J gene TRBJ2-3. The CDR3 is made up of 13 amino acids. Germline assignment: CDR1 LGHNA and CDR2 YSLEER.

The chain combines TRBV20-1 with TRBJ2-5; the D call from TCRdb, TRBD2, cannot be confirmed without DNA. Germline V gene sequence: CDR1 DFQATT, CDR2 SNEGSKA (reference sequence). The CDR3 has 16 residues. The CDR3 loop is CSARSFRLAGAETQYF.

V gene TRBV12-3 or TRBV12-4 combines with J gene TRBJ2-1; with no DNA, the TCRdb D assignment of TRBD2 cannot be verified. The CDR3 spans 14 residues. The CDR3 loop reads CASSLMGLAFEQFF.

The genes are TRBV11-2 and TRBJ2-3; without DNA, the TCRdb call of TRBD2 cannot be checked. This CDR3 region has 18 residues. Germline V gives CDR1 SGHAT, CDR2 FQNNGV. This CDR3 is CASSLVIVLADNSDTQYF.

The CDR3 protein is CASSVGQGWETQYF. The V gene is TRBV6-1, the J gene TRBJ2-5; TCRdb outputs TRBD1, but without DNA this stays unchecked. Germline assignment: CDR1 MNHNS and CDR2 SASEGT. The CDR3 runs to 14 residues.

The chain recombines TRBV7-9 with TRBJ2-1. Germline CDR1 SEHNR, CDR2 FQNEAQ (reference sequence). This CDR3 is built from 15 residues. The CDR3 sequence is CASSTRQGSYNEQFF. The whole variable domain, remainder taken from reference TRBV7-9 and TRBJ2-1, is DTGVSQNPRHKITKRGQNVTFRCDPISEHNRLYWYRQTLGQGPEFLTYFQNEAQLEKSRLLSDRFSAERPKGSFSTLEIQRTEQGDSAMYLCASSTRQGSYNEQFFGPGTRLTVL.

The genes are TRBV7-2 and TRBJ2-4; the D call from TCRdb, TRBD1, cannot be confirmed without DNA. Germline V gives CDR1 SGHTA, CDR2 FQGNSA. The CDR3 is 17 residues long. CDR3 residues: CASSLARQGILINIQYF.

The chain carries TRBV20-1 and TRBJ2-3; as DNA is missing, the TRBD1 call by TCRdb cannot be tested. Germline assignment: CDR1 DFQATT and CDR2 SNEGSKA (reference sequence). This CDR3 is built from 13 residues. CDR3 loop: CSAPGEFTDTQYF.

The J gene is TRBJ2-1, the V gene TRBV19. Germline V lookup: CDR1 LNHDA, CDR2 SQIVND (reference sequence). The CDR3 spans 13 residues. The CDR3 sequence is CASAVGSYNEQFF.

The chain recombines TRBV6-2 or TRBV6-3 with TRBJ2-7; TCRdb lists TRBD1, though no DNA is available to test this call. The CDR3 consists of 14 residues. Germline-derived CDR1 and CDR2 are MNHEY and SVGEGT. The CDR3 loop reads CASTRTDPPYEQYF.

The rearrangement uses TRBV12-3 or TRBV12-4 and TRBJ2-1; there is no DNA to check the TCRdb D call of TRBD2. The CDR3 runs 17 residues. The CDR3 spells CASSLSLAGGPYNEQFF.

The chain is built from TRBV5-1 and TRBJ2-3; TCRdb outputs TRBD1, but without DNA this stays unchecked. The CDR3 is 14 amino acids. Germline V gene sequence: CDR1 SGHRS, CDR2 YFSETQ. This CDR3 is CASSLAGRPDTQYF. Using reference TRBV5-1 and TRBJ2-3 for the parts outside the CDR3, the full variable domain is KAGVTQTPRYLIKTRGQQVTLSCSPISGHRSVSWYQQTPGQGLQFLFEYFSETQRNKGNFPGRFSGRQFSNSRSEMNVSTLELGDSALYLCASSLAGRPDTQYFGPGTRLTVL.

The V call is TRBV20-1, the J call TRBJ1-2; TCRdb selects TRBD1, and the lack of DNA leaves this call unchecked. CDR1 DFQATT and CDR2 SNEGSKA come from the germline V gene (reference sequence). The CDR3 spans 16 residues. The CDR3 loop reads CSARDPAGGVISGYTF.

The chain joins TRBV12-3 or TRBV12-4 to TRBJ1-5; there is no DNA to check the TCRdb D call of TRBD1. The CDR3 covers 15 residues. The CDR3 spells CASSFAGGSNQPQHF.

The chain couples TRBV3-1 to TRBJ2-1; the D call of TRBD2 rests on TCRdb alone, since no DNA is present to check it. The CDR3 has 17 amino acids. The germline V gene encodes CDR1 LGHDT and CDR2 YNNKEL (reference sequence). CDR3 protein: CASSQVVGLAGRNEQFF.

The rearrangement uses TRBV24-1 and TRBJ1-4. The CDR3 has 14 amino acids. Germline assignment: CDR1 KGHDR and CDR2 SFDVKD. CDR3 protein: CATSDSQAGEKLFF.

The rearrangement links TRBV20-1 to TRBJ2-1; TCRdb's D gene call, TRBD1, goes unchecked for lack of DNA. The CDR3 has 14 amino acids. Germline CDR1 reads DFQATT; CDR2 reads SNEGSKA (reference sequence). CDR3: CSPGNLGSYNEQFF.

The chain employs TRBV29-1 and TRBJ2-3; TCRdb's assignment of TRBD2 cannot be checked, as there is no DNA. Germline V gives CDR1 SQVTM, CDR2 ANQGSEA. The CDR3 contains 12 residues. CDR3 amino acids: CSVGRLADTQYF.

CDR3 in amino acids: CAWGLAGVAFGEQFF. This chain connects TRBV30 to TRBJ2-1; TCRdb's assignment of TRBD2 cannot be checked, as there is no DNA. The CDR3 spans 15 residues. CDR1 is GTSNPN and CDR2 is SVGIG in the germline V gene (reference sequence). Full variable domain (rest looked up from reference TRBV30 and TRBJ2-1): SQTIHQWPATLVQPVGSPLSLECTVEGTSNPNLYWYRQAAGRGLQLLFYSVGIGQISSEVPQNLSASRPQDRQFILSSKKLLLSDSGFYLCAWGLAGVAFGEQFFGPGTRLTVL.